This entry lists 15 T cell receptor beta chains sequenced from one sample in a study of technical replicates of blood from a few donors. Clones were sequenced by immunoSEQ multiplex PCR, and TCRdb holds only the in-frame ones, with some missing. The table lists 60,000 to 90,000 clones, about 97% of them singletons. The specimen sequenced was T cells isolated from PBMCs. All receptors derive from a human donor in good health.

The rearrangement uses TRBV7-2 and TRBJ1-2; 7 bases fit TRBD1. From germline, CDR1 is SGHTA and CDR2 FQGNSA. Trimming cost V 4 bases and J 6 bases; bases outside gene matches: 14. The length of the CDR3 is 16 residues. Here the CDR3 reads CASSSRLPGQLNGYTF. The DNA for the CDR3 is TGTGCCAGCAGCTCCCGCTTGCCGGGACAGCTGAATGGCTACACCTTC. The full variable domain, rest sourced from reference TRBV7-2 and TRBJ1-2, is GAGVSQSPSNKVTEKGKDVELRCDPISGHTALYWYRQSLGQGLEFLIYFQGNSAPDKSGLPSDRFSAERTGGSVSTLTIQRTQQEDSAVYLCASSSRLPGQLNGYTFGSGTRLTVV.

The chain combines TRBV5-1 with TRBJ2-7; D perhaps matches TRBD2 (6 bases). In germline, CDR1 is SGHRS, CDR2 YFSETQ. Trimming removed 2 bases from V and 0 bases from J, with 15 bases in between. The CDR3 runs 16 residues. The CDR3 nucleotides read TGCGCCAGCAGCTTTAATTCGGGGGTTTACTCCTACGAGCAGTACTTC. Protein product: CASSFNSGVYSYEQYF. Full variable domain (missing parts from reference TRBV5-1 and TRBJ2-7): KAGVTQTPRYLIKTRGQQVTLSCSPISGHRSVSWYQQTPGQGLQFLFEYFSETQRNKGNFPGRFSGRQFSNSRSEMNVSTLELGDSALYLCASSFNSGVYSYEQYFGPGTRLTVT.

This clone was seen a single time. The chain is built from TRBV6-6 and TRBJ1-1, with D unclear. There are 13 residues in the CDR3. V was shortened by 1 base and J by 3 bases, with 6 bases between the two germline ends. Germline loops: CDR1 MNHNY, CDR2 SVGAGI (reference sequence). CDR3 region: CASSYLRDTEAFF. DNA for the CDR3: TGTGCCAGCAGTTACTTGAGGGACACTGAAGCTTTCTTT.

This chain joins TRBV5-1 and TRBJ1-2; D is unclear. The CDR3 length is 13 residues. The germline V gene has CDR1 SGHRS and CDR2 YFSETQ. V was clipped by 1 base and J by 1 base, with 5 bases between them. CDR3 sequence reads: CASSLSDNYGYTF. CDR3 coding DNA: TGCGCCAGCAGCTTGTCAGATAACTATGGCTACACCTTC.

V is TRBV5-1 and J is TRBJ2-7, with D perhaps matching TRBD2 (5 bases). The CDR3 consists of 15 residues. Germline CDR1 SGHRS, CDR2 YFSETQ. V was trimmed by 4 bases and J by 1 base, leaving 15 bases between them. DNA for the CDR3: TGCGCCAGCAGCGCGAGGGCTTCGACATCCTACGAGCAGTACTTC. This gives the protein CASSARASTSYEQYF.

CDR3 coding DNA: TGTGCCAGCAGCCTATTAGTCCCGGGACATGGAACTTTCTTT. Its protein is CASSLLVPGHGTFF. The chain uses TRBV11-1 and TRBJ1-1; maybe TRBD1 (6 bases). Germline V gene data show CDR1 as SGHAT and CDR2 as FQDESV (reference sequence). There are 14 residues in the CDR3. V was trimmed by 5 bases and J by 12 bases, leaving 22 bases between them.

V is TRBV7-2 and J is TRBJ2-5; TRBD2 agrees at 9 bases. CDR3 size: 14 residues. Germline V gene data show CDR1 as SGHTA and CDR2 as FQGNSA. The ends lost 5 bases at V and 5 bases at J; junction bases unmatched: 6. The CDR3 here is CASSRGLAVETQYF. In nucleotides, the CDR3 is TGTGCCAGCAGCAGGGGACTAGCTGTTGAGACCCAGTACTTC.

J is TRBJ2-1 and V is TRBV11-2; 8 bases map to TRBD1. The CDR3 is 12 residues long. Germline V gives CDR1 SGHAT, CDR2 FQNNGV. With V trimmed by 3 bases and J by 8 bases, 0 bases remained unmatched. This CDR3 reads CASSLTGDEQFF. The CDR3 DNA is TGTGCCAGCAGCTTGACAGGGGATGAGCAGTTCTTC.

The chain employs TRBV30 and TRBJ1-5, with 7 bases lining up with TRBD1. Germline loops: CDR1 GTSNPN, CDR2 SVGIG (reference sequence). V dropped 3 bases and J dropped 1; count of bases not matched to a gene: 3. The CDR3 consists of 14 residues. The CDR3 nucleotides are TGTGCCTGGAGACGCAGGGGGAGCAATCAGCCCCAGCATTTT. It translates to CAWRRRGSNQPQHF.

The V and J genes are TRBV28 and TRBJ2-2; TRBD1 aligns across 7 bases. The V gene's germline CDR1 is MDHEN and CDR2 SYDVKM. The CDR3 sequence is 15 residues long. J was trimmed by 3 bases and V by 6 bases; bases with no gene match: 7. The CDR3 coding sequence is TGTGCCAGCAGGGAACAGGGGTTGGACACCGGGGAGCTGTTTTTT. This encodes CASREQGLDTGELFF.

V gene TRBV19 combines with J gene TRBJ1-5, with a weak D call TRBD1 (5 bases). The V and J ends lost 2 bases and 2 bases respectively, with 19 bases between them. Germline V gives CDR1 LNHDA, CDR2 SQIVND (reference sequence). The CDR3 totals 18 residues. The CDR3 DNA sequence: TGTGCCAGTAGTATATTTGTGGGGCGGGGAGGTGGCAATCAGCCCCAGCATTTT. It is translated as CASSIFVGRGGGNQPQHF. Full variable domain (missing parts from reference TRBV19 and TRBJ1-5): DGGITQSPKYLFRKEGQNVTLSCEQNLNHDAMYWYRQDPGQGLRLIYYSQIVNDFQKGDIAEGYSVSREKKESFPLTVTSAQKNPTAFYLCASSIFVGRGGGNQPQHFGDGTRLSIL.

The V gene is TRBV6-5, the J gene TRBJ2-1; TRBD1 matches at 9 bases. Per germline, CDR1 MNHEY and CDR2 SVGAGI. The CDR3 runs 14 residues. The trim removed 8 bases at V and 2 bases at J, leaving 4 bases unmatched. Here the CDR3 reads CASRGTGTYNEQFF. CDR3 in DNA: TGTGCCAGCCGGGGGACAGGGACCTACAATGAGCAGTTCTTC.

The V call is TRBV28, the J call TRBJ2-7; D is possibly TRBD1 (7 bases). CDR1 and CDR2 from the germline V gene are MDHEN and SYDVKM. Trimming shortened V by 3 bases and J by 3 bases, and 9 bases separated the two germline ends. The CDR3 consists of 13 residues. The CDR3 is CASSLRDSYEQYF. In DNA form, the CDR3 reads TGTGCCAGCAGTTTGCGGGACAGCTACGAGCAGTACTTC.

The chain has TRBV28 and TRBJ1-4; 9 nucleotides line up with TRBD1. CDR1 and CDR2 (germline): MDHEN, SYDVKM. CDR3 length: 19 residues. Trimming cost V 3 bases and J 0 bases; bases outside gene matches: 11. The CDR3 reads CASSFTGTGRSATNEKLFF. CDR3 in DNA: TGTGCCAGCAGTTTTACCGGGACAGGGAGAAGCGCAACTAATGAAAAACTGTTTTTT.

The chain links TRBV7-9 to TRBJ1-2; maybe TRBD1 (5 bases). The CDR3 is 15 amino acids. With 4 bases removed from V and 6 bases from J, the gap between germline ends came to 18 bases. Per the germline V gene, CDR1 is SEHNR and CDR2 is FQNEAQ (reference sequence). CDR3 DNA sequence: TGTGCCAGCAGCTACCAAACGACAGCCAGGGATGGCTACACCTTC. This gives the protein CASSYQTTARDGYTF.